The 24 T cell receptor beta chains below were found in one sample sequenced in a study of CD8 T cells in ankylosing spondylitis. Study findings and constraints: Roughly eight highly homologous variants made up a TCR beta motif that seemed to typify ankylosing spondylitis blood.

TCRdb used MiXCR to reprocess the 5' RACE reads, holding one entry per CDR3 protein. The sample shows fewer than 550,000 distinct CDR3 sequences, over 4% of them seen only once. Antigen specificity for these receptors is unknown. Sequences were obtained from blood, either unsorted or a sorted T cell fraction (not recorded which). The receptors stem from a male donor with ankylosing spondylitis.

This clonotype was recorded many times. The gene calls are TRBV6-2 or TRBV6-3 and TRBJ1-5, with a tentative D call TRBD1 (5 bases). V was cut by 2 bases and J by 0 bases, with 14 bases left in between. The V gene's germline CDR1 is MNHEY and CDR2 SVGEGT. The CDR3 is 17 amino acids. CDR3 coding DNA: TGTGCCAGCAGTTACCCTCTGAGGGGCTATAGCAATCAGCCCCAGCATTTT. It translates to CASSYPLRGYSNQPQHF.

In this sample, this clonotype turned up many times. The chain recombines TRBV14 with TRBJ2-4; no clear D. Germline V gene lookup returns CDR1 SGHDN and CDR2 FVKESK. This CDR3 spans 15 amino acids. Trimming removed 2 bases from V and 4 bases from J, with 12 bases in between. The CDR3 DNA is TGTGCCAGCAGCCAATTCCGGGCCGAGAAAAACATTCAGTACTTC. It specifies CASSQFRAEKNIQYF.

This clonotype was seen ten or more times. This chain uses TRBV7-9 with TRBJ1-3, with D unresolved. The CDR3 is 14 residues long. The ends were cut back, 5 bases at V and 4 bases at J, with 12 bases in the middle. The germline gives CDR1 SEHNR, CDR2 FQNEAQ (reference sequence). CDR3 bases: TGTGCCAGCAGCAAACTCGGAGGGGGAAACACCATATATTTT. Residues: CASSKLGGGNTIYF.

In this sample, this clonotype turned up many times. The V call is TRBV21-1, the J call TRBJ1-2; the DNA was not used to check the table's D call, TRBD1. TRBV21-1 is assigned pseudogene status. This CDR3 comprises 15 residues. CDR3 sequence: CARSLPLGQIYGYTF. The CDR3, as DNA: TGTGCCAGGAGTCTTCCCCTTGGACAGATCTATGGCTACACCTTC.

This chain uses TRBV7-2 with TRBJ1-1; TRBD1 aligns across 8 bases. J was trimmed by 5 bases and V by 1 base; bases with no gene match: 9. The germline gives CDR1 SGHTA, CDR2 FQGNSA. The CDR3 spans 16 residues. The CDR3 region has the DNA TGTGCCAGCAGCTTAGAGGGGACAGGAGAAGGGACTGAAGCTTTCTTT. Translation gives CASSLEGTGEGTEAFF.

This clonotype occurred many times. This sequence joins TRBV20-1 and TRBJ2-7, with D uncertain. The CDR3 sequence is 12 residues long. V was pared by 3 bases and J by 0 bases, with 6 bases between. Germline loops: CDR1 DFQATT, CDR2 SNEGSKA (reference sequence). Here the CDR3 DNA reads TGCAGTGCTAGCGACGACTCCTACGAGCAGTACTTC. Its protein is CSASDDSYEQYF.

This clonotype was picked up a small number of times. The V call is TRBV4-3, the J call TRBJ2-7, with D possibly TRBD2 on 6 matching bases. The CDR3 runs 15 residues. Trimming removed 4 bases from V and 3 bases from J, with 16 bases in between. Germline CDR1 and CDR2: LGHNA and YSLEER. CDR3 sequence: CASSPSVGFLYEQYF. CDR3 DNA: TGCGCCAGCAGCCCTAGCGTTGGGTTTCTCTACGAGCAGTACTTC.

In this sample, this clonotype turned up many times. The chain couples TRBV28 to TRBJ2-5; D gene uncertain. V was clipped by 6 bases and J by 5 bases, with 10 bases between them. Germline-derived CDR1 and CDR2 are MDHEN and SYDVKM. The CDR3 covers 12 residues. The CDR3 DNA reads as TGTGCCAGCAGCCCAGCTGTGGAGACCCAGTACTTC. This encodes CASSPAVETQYF.

This clonotype was seen only a few times. J is TRBJ2-7 and V is TRBV3-1; D is unresolved. The V gene's germline CDR1 is LGHDT and CDR2 YNNKEL (reference sequence). The CDR3 is 14 residues long. Deletions cut 3 bases from V and 6 bases from J, with 15 bases between. The CDR3 region is CASSHDLHAGEQYF. CDR3 DNA: TGTGCCAGCAGCCACGACCTTCACGCCGGCGAGCAGTACTTC.

The chain carries TRBV20-1 and TRBJ2-5; TRBD2 matches at 13 bases. CDR3 length equals 17 residues. The V gene's germline CDR1 is DFQATT and CDR2 SNEGSKA (reference sequence). V shed 5 bases and J 5 bases; nucleotides not matched to a gene: 14. CDR3 nucleotides: TGCAGTGCTCCCGTGACTAGCGGGAGGAGGTTCGGGGAGACCCAGTACTTC. This sequence encodes CSAPVTSGRRFGETQYF.

In this sample, this clonotype turned up a few times. The rearrangement links TRBV14 to TRBJ2-3, with D uncertain. The length of the CDR3 is 16 residues. From germline, CDR1 is SGHDN and CDR2 FVKESK. Trimming pared 4 bases from V and 1 base from J, leaving 15 bases between. DNA for the CDR3: TGTGCCAGCAGCCCGGAGACGGTGTTTGGCACAGATACGCAGTATTTT. This codes for CASSPETVFGTDTQYF.

The sample holds many counts of this clonotype. V gene TRBV7-6 combines with J gene TRBJ2-1; D not certain. This CDR3 has 17 residues. The germline gives CDR1 SGHVS, CDR2 FNYEAQ. Trimming left V 5 bases short and J 7 bases short, with 24 bases between. Written as DNA, the CDR3 is TGTGCCAGCAGCCCACCGGTTGAAGAGCCCGGAGCGAATGAGCAGTTCTTC. Translating it yields CASSPPVEEPGANEQFF.

This clonotype has a count of ten or more. The chain couples TRBV7-2 to TRBJ1-6; D gene unclear. In germline, CDR1 is SGHTA, CDR2 FQGNSA. V was shortened by 5 bases and J by 6 bases, with 8 bases between the two germline ends. CDR3 size: 13 residues. The CDR3 sequence: CASSPDSNSPLHF. For the CDR3, the DNA is TGTGCCAGCAGCCCAGATAGTAATTCACCCCTCCACTTT.

This clonotype has a count of ten or more. The chain combines TRBV20-1 with TRBJ1-5; no firm D call. Germline V gene data show CDR1 as DFQATT and CDR2 as SNEGSKA (reference sequence). Trimming removed 4 bases from V and 6 bases from J, with 13 bases in between. The CDR3 covers 13 residues. The DNA of the CDR3 is TGCAGTGCTAAGTGGGCAGCGGCTCAGCCCCAGCATTTT. Its protein product is CSAKWAAAQPQHF.

The chain combines TRBV7-2 with TRBJ2-7, with D tentatively TRBD2 (6 bases). The CDR3 extends over 16 amino acids. Trimming removed 0 bases from V and 2 bases from J, with 14 bases in between. Germline lookup yields CDR1 SGHTA and CDR2 FQGNSA. The CDR3 here is CASSLARAGGTYEQYF. The CDR3 nucleotides are TGTGCCAGCAGCTTAGCGAGGGCAGGCGGGACCTACGAGCAGTACTTC.

This chain connects TRBV7-2 to TRBJ2-1, with D uncertain. Trimming pared 4 bases from V and 8 bases from J, leaving 15 bases between. This CDR3 has 14 amino acids. Per germline, CDR1 SGHTA and CDR2 FQGNSA. CDR3 amino acids: CASSSLLSRDEQFF. CDR3 DNA: TGTGCCAGCAGCTCCCTCTTGAGTAGGGATGAGCAGTTCTTC.

This clonotype was recorded at least ten times. V usage is TRBV7-2 and J usage is TRBJ2-7; D is unresolved. CDR1 and CDR2 (germline): SGHTA, FQGNSA. The CDR3 is 15 amino acids. Trimming cost V 5 bases and J 0 bases, with 14 bases left between them. The CDR3 reads CASSPLSRISYEQYF. The CDR3 DNA follows: TGTGCCAGCAGCCCTCTTTCGCGAATCTCCTACGAGCAGTACTTC.

This chain connects TRBV2 to TRBJ2-2; D gene unclear. The germline gives CDR1 SNHLY, CDR2 FYNNEI. Between the trimmed V and J ends, which lost 3 bases and 5 bases, there was a span of 13 bases. This CDR3 has 15 amino acids. CDR3 loop: CASSEGSSRTGELFF. The DNA of the CDR3 is TGTGCCAGCAGTGAGGGGTCCTCGAGAACCGGGGAGCTGTTTTTT.

This clonotype was counted at least ten times. V gene TRBV20-1 combines with J gene TRBJ1-5; D call uncertain. The germline V gene has CDR1 DFQATT and CDR2 SNEGSKA (reference sequence). Trimming removed 5 bases from V and 7 bases from J, with 12 bases in between. The CDR3 totals 12 residues. DNA for the CDR3: TGCAGTGCTCTGTCGACACGGCAGCCCCAGCATTTT. Its protein is CSALSTRQPQHF.

The sample holds many counts of this clonotype. The gene calls are TRBV7-9 and TRBJ2-1; 8 nucleotides agree with TRBD1. The CDR3 contains 15 residues. CDR1 and CDR2 (germline): SEHNR, FQNEAQ (reference sequence). The J segment lost 4 bases and the V segment lost 4 bases, leaving 6 bases of the junction unmatched. The CDR3 spells CASSSPNRGYNEQFF. The CDR3 region has the DNA TGTGCCAGCAGCTCCCCTAACAGGGGGTACAATGAGCAGTTCTTC.

This clonotype appeared many times. The chain is built from TRBV29-1 and TRBJ1-2; perhaps TRBD1 as D (5 bases). V lost 7 bases, J lost 8 bases, and 14 bases lay in between. CDR1 and CDR2 from the germline V gene are SQVTM and ANQGSEA. This CDR3 is 11 amino acids long. The CDR3 DNA reads TGCAGCGGGGGCACAGCCCCGGGCTACACCTTC. It codes for CSGGTAPGYTF.

The table lists this clonotype with many counts. This chain connects TRBV25-1 to TRBJ2-7; weak D call: TRBD2 (6 bases). CDR3 length: 14 amino acids. CDR1 is MGHDK, CDR2 SYGVNS, per germline. V lost 4 bases and J lost 2, with 12 bases in between. The DNA for the CDR3 is TGTGCCAGCAGTGCTTCGGACTATACCTACGAGCAGTACTTC. Protein: CASSASDYTYEQYF.

This clonotype showed up just a few times. Just one base apart from a much larger clone, this may be a read error. The final CDR3 position lacks the conserved phenylalanine or tryptophan, pointing to a likely read error. V is TRBV27 and J is TRBJ2-7, with a tentative D call TRBD1 (6 bases). The germline gives CDR1 MNHEY, CDR2 SMNVEV (reference sequence). The CDR3 is made up of 15 amino acids. V lost 3 bases and J lost 3, with 15 bases in between. Here the CDR3 DNA reads TGTGCCAGCAGTTTGGGGGCGCGGCCCAACTACGAGCAGTACCTC. This translates into CASSLGARPNYEQYL.

The genes are TRBV7-9 and TRBJ2-4; a weak D match, TRBD1 (5 bases). Germline values: CDR1 SEHNR, CDR2 FQNEAQ (reference sequence). The length of the CDR3 is 15 residues. V was clipped by 3 bases and J by 0 bases, with 9 bases between them. The CDR3 region has the DNA TGTGCCAGCAGCTTCCCAGGGCTAGCCAAAAACATTCAGTACTTC. Translating it yields CASSFPGLAKNIQYF.